These T cell receptor beta chains were read from a single sample in a study of blood T cells in healthy people across ages. TCRdb independently ran MiXCR on the 5' RACE reads; one entry per CDR3 protein. The table has roughly 680,000 distinct CDR3 sequences, 45% to 50% seen once. Sequenced material: blood. These receptors were obtained from a woman in her sixties or seventies in good health. CDR3s include the opening cysteine and the closing phenylalanine or tryptophan. A D gene is named only where the DNA matches it firmly. For some rows the clone size is stated as once, few or many, or as a class when expanded; others skip it.

J gene: TRBJ2-1; V gene: TRBV6-2/TRBV6-3; clone size: -; D gene: -; CDR3 DNA: TGTGCCAGCACCCCAGGGTCTAGCCGCTCCTACAATGAGCAGTTCTTC; CDR3 protein: CASTPGSSRSYNEQFF
J gene: TRBJ2-5; V gene: TRBV6-6; clone size: -; D gene: TRBD1; CDR3 DNA: TGTGCCAGCAGTTACCCGGGACAGCTTCAAGAGACCCAGTACTTC; CDR3 protein: CASSYPGQLQETQYF
J gene: TRBJ2-5; V gene: TRBV6-2/TRBV6-3; clone size: few; D gene: TRBD2; CDR3 DNA: TGTGCCAGCAGTTACCCACTGGAGCGGGAGGGCCTCGGTGAGACCCAGTACTTC; CDR3 protein: CASSYPLEREGLGETQYF
J gene: TRBJ2-7; V gene: TRBV5-1; clone size: once; D gene: -; CDR3 DNA: TGCGCCAGCAGCTTGGACGGGAACTTCTACGAGCAGTACTTC; CDR3 protein: CASSLDGNFYEQYF
J gene: TRBJ2-3; V gene: TRBV25-1; clone size: -; D gene: -; CDR3 DNA: TGTGCCAGCAGTGAGCGGGGTGCGACAGATACGCAGTATTTT; CDR3 protein: CASSERGATDTQYF
J gene: TRBJ1-1; V gene: TRBV18; clone size: -; D gene: -; CDR3 DNA: TGTGCCAGCTCCCCGAGGGGTGCGGGAGGGACTGAAGCTTTCTTT; CDR3 protein: CASSPRGAGGTEAFF
J gene: TRBJ2-7; V gene: TRBV28; clone size: -; D gene: -; CDR3 DNA: TGTGCCAGGGACCAGGGAGGTGGCGAGCAGTACTTC; CDR3 protein: CARDQGGGEQYF
J gene: TRBJ1-1; V gene: TRBV21-1; clone size: few; D gene: -; CDR3 DNA: TGTGCCAGCAGCTCGCGGGGAGAGACTGAAGCTTTCTTT; CDR3 protein: CASSSRGETEAFF
J gene: TRBJ2-3; V gene: TRBV4-3; clone size: -; D gene: -; CDR3 DNA: TGCGCCAGCAGCCAAGGGACGGTGGATACGCAGTATTTT; CDR3 protein: CASSQGTVDTQYF
J gene: TRBJ2-5; V gene: TRBV11-2; clone size: -; D gene: -; CDR3 DNA: TGTGCCAGCAGCCCAGAACGTGGCCAAGAGACCCAGTACTTC; CDR3 protein: CASSPERGQETQYF
J gene: TRBJ2-7; V gene: TRBV6-2/TRBV6-3; clone size: -; D gene: TRBD2; CDR3 DNA: TGTGCCGGCAGTACCACTAGCGGGTCAAACTACGAGCAGTACTTC; CDR3 protein: CAGSTTSGSNYEQYF
J gene: TRBJ1-2; V gene: TRBV29-1; clone size: few; D gene: TRBD1; CDR3 DNA: TGCAGCGTTGGCTCAGGGGGCGACTATGGCTACACCTTC; CDR3 protein: CSVGSGGDYGYTF
J gene: TRBJ2-4; V gene: TRBV9; clone size: -; D gene: -; CDR3 DNA: TGTGCCAGCAGCGTGGGCGGTCTAGCCAAAAACATTCAGTACTTC; CDR3 protein: CASSVGGLAKNIQYF
J gene: TRBJ2-7; V gene: TRBV20-1; clone size: -; D gene: TRBD1; CDR3 DNA: TGCAGTTTTCGTAAGACAGGGGGCGTCTACGAGCAGTACTTC; CDR3 protein: CSFRKTGGVYEQYF
J gene: TRBJ2-7; V gene: TRBV27; clone size: few; D gene: TRBD2; CDR3 DNA: TGTGCCAGCAGCCTAGCGGGAGTGAGGACCTACGAGCAGTACTTC; CDR3 protein: CASSLAGVRTYEQYF
J gene: TRBJ1-6; V gene: TRBV10-3; clone size: -; D gene: TRBD1; CDR3 DNA: TGTGCCATCAGTCCTTCGGGACAGCTCAATTCACCCCTCCACTTT; CDR3 protein: CAISPSGQLNSPLHF
J gene: TRBJ1-6; V gene: TRBV7-9; clone size: -; D gene: TRBD1; CDR3 DNA: TGTGCCAGCAGCTTCTGGACAGGGGAAGTAACCCTCCACTTT; CDR3 protein: CASSFWTGEVTLHF
J gene: TRBJ2-1; V gene: TRBV7-2; clone size: few; D gene: -; CDR3 DNA: TGTGCCAGCAGCTTAGTGTTCTATGAGCAGTTCTTC; CDR3 protein: CASSLVFYEQFF
J gene: TRBJ2-4; V gene: TRBV6-5; clone size: -; D gene: TRBD1; CDR3 DNA: TGTGCCAGCAGTCGTCTCGGACAGGGATCCGTCTACGAGCAGTGCTTC; CDR3 protein: CASSRLGQGSVYEQCF
J gene: TRBJ2-7; V gene: TRBV29-1; clone size: few; D gene: TRBD1; CDR3 DNA: TGCAGCGTTACCGGACAGGGTTGGTACGAGCAGTACTTC; CDR3 protein: CSVTGQGWYEQYF
J gene: TRBJ2-2; V gene: TRBV5-1; clone size: -; D gene: TRBD2; CDR3 DNA: TGCGCCAGCAGCTTGGACGTCGCGGGAGTAGGAACCGGGGAGCTGTTTTTT; CDR3 protein: CASSLDVAGVGTGELFF
J gene: TRBJ2-5; V gene: TRBV24-1; clone size: -; D gene: -; CDR3 DNA: TGTGCCACCAGAGGCAGGACGGGTTTGGAGACCCAGTACTTC; CDR3 protein: CATRGRTGLETQYF
J gene: TRBJ2-7; V gene: TRBV12-3/TRBV12-4; clone size: few; D gene: -; CDR3 DNA: TGTGCCAGCAGAACCTCTAGCGCAAGCTCCTACGAGCAGTACTTC; CDR3 protein: CASRTSSASSYEQYF
J gene: TRBJ2-5; V gene: TRBV20-1; clone size: -; D gene: TRBD2; CDR3 DNA: TGCAGTACTCATCCCCTGGCGGGAGGGCCCTCCTCGGCCCAGTACTTC; CDR3 protein: CSTHPLAGGPSSAQYF
J gene: TRBJ2-1; V gene: TRBV5-1; clone size: -; D gene: TRBD2; CDR3 DNA: TGCGCCAGCAGCTGGGGGGAGGGTCCCTACAATGAGCAGTTCTTC; CDR3 protein: CASSWGEGPYNEQFF
J gene: TRBJ2-5; V gene: TRBV5-1; clone size: -; D gene: TRBD2; CDR3 DNA: TGCGCCAGCAGCTATCTAGCGGGAGGCTCCTACAATGAGCAGTACTTC; CDR3 protein: CASSYLAGGSYNEQYF
J gene: TRBJ2-3; V gene: TRBV4-3; clone size: -; D gene: TRBD1; CDR3 DNA: TGCGCCAGCAGCCGCCGTACAGGGGTTAGCACAGATACGCAGTATTTT; CDR3 protein: CASSRRTGVSTDTQYF
J gene: TRBJ1-4; V gene: TRBV20-1; clone size: once; D gene: -; CDR3 DNA: TGCAGTGCTACTATGGACGGAGATAATGAAAAACTGTTTTTT; CDR3 protein: CSATMDGDNEKLFF
J gene: TRBJ2-1; V gene: TRBV7-2; clone size: -; D gene: TRBD2; CDR3 DNA: TGTGCCAGCAGCCCACGGGGAACGGGAGGGCCAGGGGAGCAGTTCTTC; CDR3 protein: CASSPRGTGGPGEQFF
J gene: TRBJ2-1; V gene: TRBV5-1; clone size: -; D gene: -; CDR3 DNA: TGCGCCAGCAGCGCGGGCATACTAGCAACGGAGGAGCAGTTCTTC; CDR3 protein: CASSAGILATEEQFF
J gene: TRBJ2-5; V gene: TRBV15; clone size: few; D gene: -; CDR3 DNA: TGTGCCACCAGCAGAGATTTCAGGGGTTCCCAGTACTTC; CDR3 protein: CATSRDFRGSQYF
J gene: TRBJ2-3; V gene: TRBV28; clone size: once; D gene: -; CDR3 DNA: TGTGCCAGCAGACCGCGGGTGACAGCCACAGATACGCAGTATTTT; CDR3 protein: CASRPRVTATDTQYF
J gene: TRBJ2-7; V gene: TRBV9; clone size: -; D gene: TRBD2; CDR3 DNA: TGTGCCAGCAGCCCCGGACTAGCGGGAGAGTCCTACGAGCAGTACTTC; CDR3 protein: CASSPGLAGESYEQYF
J gene: TRBJ2-5; V gene: TRBV7-6; clone size: few; D gene: -; CDR3 DNA: TGTGCCAGCAGCTTAACGGGGCCGTACCAAGAGACCCAGTACTTC; CDR3 protein: CASSLTGPYQETQYF
J gene: TRBJ1-5; V gene: TRBV6-5; clone size: -; D gene: -; CDR3 DNA: TGTGCCAGCAGTCCGGCAGTCGATAATCAGCCCCAGCATTTT; CDR3 protein: CASSPAVDNQPQHF
J gene: TRBJ1-2; V gene: TRBV10-3; clone size: -; D gene: -; CDR3 DNA: TGTGCCATCAGTGAGTCGAAAGATGGCTACACCTTC; CDR3 protein: CAISESKDGYTF
J gene: TRBJ2-7; V gene: TRBV14; clone size: -; D gene: TRBD2; CDR3 DNA: TGTGCCAGCAGCCAAGCGACTAGCGGGAGAAGCGAGCAGTACTTC; CDR3 protein: CASSQATSGRSEQYF
J gene: TRBJ2-7; V gene: TRBV27; clone size: few; D gene: TRBD2; CDR3 DNA: TGTGCCAGCAGACCGATTGATAAAATTACCGGGACTAGAAATTACGAGCAGTACTTC; CDR3 protein: CASRPIDKITGTRNYEQYF
J gene: TRBJ2-2; V gene: TRBV7-2; clone size: few; D gene: TRBD2; CDR3 DNA: TGTGCCAGCAGTTCTAGCGGGAGGACCGGGGAGCTGTTTTTT; CDR3 protein: CASSSSGRTGELFF
J gene: TRBJ1-6; V gene: TRBV27; clone size: many; D gene: -; CDR3 DNA: TGTGCCAGCAGTCCCCGACCCCGAAGCTCCTATAATTCACCCCTCCACTTT; CDR3 protein: CASSPRPRSSYNSPLHF
J gene: TRBJ1-5; V gene: TRBV10-3; clone size: -; D gene: -; CDR3 DNA: TGTGCCATCAGTGACTCCAGTAGCAATCAGCCCCAGCATTTT; CDR3 protein: CAISDSSSNQPQHF
J gene: TRBJ2-1; V gene: TRBV9; clone size: -; D gene: -; CDR3 DNA: TGTGCCAGCAGCGTATCAAGTCGTAGCGGACGCTCCTACAATGAGCAGTTCTTC; CDR3 protein: CASSVSSRSGRSYNEQFF
J gene: TRBJ2-7; V gene: TRBV9; clone size: few; D gene: TRBD2; CDR3 DNA: TGTGCCAGCAGCCCCGGGACTAGCGGCGAGCAGTACTTC; CDR3 protein: CASSPGTSGEQYF
J gene: TRBJ2-1; V gene: TRBV6-2/TRBV6-3; clone size: many; D gene: -; CDR3 DNA: TGTGCCAGCAGTTACTCCGCCAGTAGCACCTTGAGCTCCTACAATGAGCAGTTCTTC; CDR3 protein: CASSYSASSTLSSYNEQFF
J gene: TRBJ2-3; V gene: TRBV12-3/TRBV12-4; clone size: few; D gene: TRBD2; CDR3 DNA: TGTGCCAGCAGTTTCGGACTAGACACAGATACGCAGTATTTT; CDR3 protein: CASSFGLDTDTQYF
J gene: TRBJ1-2; V gene: TRBV20-1; clone size: -; D gene: TRBD1; CDR3 DNA: TGCAGTGCTAGAGATGGAAGGACAGGGGGCCTTCGGAGTGGCTACACCTTC; CDR3 protein: CSARDGRTGGLRSGYTF
J gene: TRBJ2-1; V gene: TRBV7-3; clone size: -; D gene: TRBD2; CDR3 DNA: TGTGCCAGCAGCTTAGACCTAGCGGATTACAATGAGCAGTTCTTC; CDR3 protein: CASSLDLADYNEQFF
J gene: TRBJ2-3; V gene: TRBV15; clone size: -; D gene: -; CDR3 DNA: TGTGCCACCAGCGCGGGTTTCACAGATACGCAGTATTTT; CDR3 protein: CATSAGFTDTQYF
J gene: TRBJ2-5; V gene: TRBV30; clone size: many; D gene: -; CDR3 DNA: TGTGCCTGGAGTGTAGGGGGAGAGACCCAGTACTTC; CDR3 protein: CAWSVGGETQYF
J gene: TRBJ2-3; V gene: TRBV5-1; clone size: few; D gene: TRBD2; CDR3 DNA: TGCGCCAGCAGCCAGGGACTAGCGCAATCCACAGATACGCAGTATTTT; CDR3 protein: CASSQGLAQSTDTQYF
J gene: TRBJ2-7; V gene: TRBV6-2/TRBV6-3; clone size: -; D gene: -; CDR3 DNA: TGTGCCAGCACCAAACACTCAAGATCCTACGAGCAGTACTTC; CDR3 protein: CASTKHSRSYEQYF
J gene: TRBJ1-2; V gene: TRBV7-2; clone size: -; D gene: -; CDR3 DNA: TGTGCCAGCAGCTTGGGGATACTCTATGGCTACACCTTC; CDR3 protein: CASSLGILYGYTF
J gene: TRBJ2-3; V gene: TRBV20-1; clone size: -; D gene: TRBD2; CDR3 DNA: TGCAGTGCTCGCTCGCTGGGGCTTCGAATAGCGGGAATCCCAGATACGCAGTATTTT; CDR3 protein: CSARSLGLRIAGIPDTQYF
J gene: TRBJ2-1; V gene: TRBV27; clone size: -; D gene: TRBD2; CDR3 DNA: TGTGCCAGCATGAAAATGGCTAGCGGTTACAATGAGCAGTTCTTC; CDR3 protein: CASMKMASGYNEQFF